The 2 T cell receptor beta chains below all came from one sample that was sequenced in a study of blood T cell repertoires in COVID-19. Using immunoSEQ multiplex PCR, the repertoire was profiled, and TCRdb retains in-frame clones only, with some absent. The sample lists roughly 170,000 clones, about 85% occurring once. The sample consisted of PBMCs or T cells enriched from blood (not recorded which). The receptor source for this set is a woman aged 40 to 50 with acute COVID-19.

The rearrangement uses TRBV27 and TRBJ2-3; 11 bases align to TRBD2. The CDR3 runs 15 residues. CDR1 MNHEY and CDR2 SMNVEV come from the germline V gene (reference sequence). V shed 5 bases and J 9 bases; nucleotides not matched to a gene: 10. CDR3 residues: CASSGLAGGEKTQYF. The CDR3 bases are TGTGCCAGCAGTGGTCTAGCGGGAGGAGAAAAGACGCAGTATTTT.

The gene calls are TRBV6-5 and TRBJ2-1; perhaps TRBD1 as D (5 bases). The CDR3 sequence is 14 residues long. The V gene lost 6 bases and the J gene lost 6 bases, with 15 bases spanning the gap. CDR1 is MNHEY, CDR2 SVGAGI, per germline. The CDR3 is CASRDSLEPNEQFF. The CDR3 DNA reads as TGTGCCAGCAGAGACAGTCTAGAACCCAATGAGCAGTTCTTC.